This T cell receptor (beta chain) was retrieved from a study of T-cell reconstitution after alpha-beta-depleted transplantation in children. A remark on this clonotype: Its matching antigen is unknown.

During its preparation, the TCRbeta library received unique molecular identifiers. TCRdb used MiXCR to reprocess the PCR reads, holding one entry per CDR3 protein. The repertoire has a few hundred thousand distinct CDR3 sequences, 7.5% to 9% of them found once; the top ten carry approximately 9.1%. Study-level results: It was reported that alpha-beta T cells came from several hundred expanded graft clones (about two months after transplant). Recipient T cells and thymic progenitors that survived gave rise to the high TCRbeta diversity observed at day 60 in some patients. T cells produced anew were the main source of T-cell counts and diversity one year after transplant.

Germline CDR1 SGHDT, CDR2 YYEEEE. Trimming removed 2 bases at V and 0 bases at J, with 8 bases between. The CDR3 has 15 amino acids. The V call is TRBV5-6, the J call TRBJ1-4; no reliable D call. This specimen consisted of peripheral blood, obtained 360 days after TCRalphabeta/CD19-depleted stem cell transplant. The receptor's source is a female patient aged 2-10 years who had a stem cell transplant for Fanconi anemia, so the T cells may come from the graft donor. The CDR3 is CASSFLTSTNEKLFF. DNA for the CDR3: TGTGCCAGCAGCTTCCTCACCTCAACTAATGAAAAACTGTTTTTT. The variable domain in full, completed from reference TRBV5-6 and TRBJ1-4, reads DAGVTQSPTHLIKTRGQQVTLRCSPKSGHDTVSWYQQALGQGPQFIFQYYEEEERQRGNFPDRFSGHQFPNYSSELNVNALLLGDSALYLCASSFLTSTNEKLFFGSGTQLSVL.